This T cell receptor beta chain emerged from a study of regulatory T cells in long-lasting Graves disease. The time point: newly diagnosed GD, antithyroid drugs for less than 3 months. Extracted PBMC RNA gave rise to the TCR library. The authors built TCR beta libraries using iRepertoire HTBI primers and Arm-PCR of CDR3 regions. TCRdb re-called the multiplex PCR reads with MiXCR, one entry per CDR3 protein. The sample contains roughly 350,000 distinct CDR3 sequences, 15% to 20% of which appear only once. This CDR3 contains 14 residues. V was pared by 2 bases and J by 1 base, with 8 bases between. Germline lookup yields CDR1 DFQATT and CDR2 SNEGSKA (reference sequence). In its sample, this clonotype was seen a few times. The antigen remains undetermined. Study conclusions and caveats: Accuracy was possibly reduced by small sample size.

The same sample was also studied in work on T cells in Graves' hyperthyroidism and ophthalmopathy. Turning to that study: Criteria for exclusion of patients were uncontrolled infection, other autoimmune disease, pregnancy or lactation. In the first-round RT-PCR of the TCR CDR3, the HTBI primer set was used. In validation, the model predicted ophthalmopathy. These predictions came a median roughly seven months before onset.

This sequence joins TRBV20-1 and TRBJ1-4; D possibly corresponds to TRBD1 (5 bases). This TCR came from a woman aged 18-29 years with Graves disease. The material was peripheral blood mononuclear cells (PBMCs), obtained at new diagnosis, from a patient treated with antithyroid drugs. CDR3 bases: TGCAGTGCTAGACCGACAGAAACTAATGAAAAACTGTTTTTT. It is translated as CSARPTETNEKLFF.